Listed below are T cell receptor beta chains from one sample, sequenced in a study of T cell responses to AZD1222 COVID-19 vaccine. Method: immunoSEQ multiplex PCR; TCRdb's copy keeps in-frame clones and lacks some. The sample records about 150,000 clones, around 90% being singletons. The sample was peripheral blood, taken on day 0 of AZD1222 vaccination. These receptors were taken from an adult in good health. Each CDR3 is given with its conserved first and last residue. Fields, in order: J gene, D gene, clone size, V gene, CDR3 protein, CDR3 DNA. The D gene is left open where the match is weak. A clone size is listed for some rows: how often the clone was seen (once, few, many), or a class if it is expanded.

TRBJ1-2 | TRBD1 | . | TRBV6-5 | CASSYSGTGGSYGYTF | TGTGCCAGCAGTTATTCTGGGACAGGGGGCAGCTATGGCTACACCTTC
TRBJ1-2 | . | . | TRBV18 | CASSPRVDNYGYTF | TGTGCCAGCTCACCACGAGTCGATAACTATGGCTACACCTTC
TRBJ1-2 | . | few | TRBV28 | CASSQRITNYGYTF | TGTGCCAGCAGCCAAAGGATAACTAACTATGGCTACACCTTC
TRBJ2-4 | . | . | TRBV18 | CASSFDYANIQYF | TGTGCCAGCTCATTCGACTACGCGAACATTCAGTACTTC
TRBJ2-7 | . | . | TRBV2 | CASSDTAPAAQYF | TGTGCCAGCAGTGATACTGCGCCGGCTGCGCAGTACTTC
TRBJ1-5 | . | . | TRBV29-1 | CSVGTPNQPQHF | TGCAGCGTTGGGACACCCAATCAGCCCCAGCATTTT
TRBJ2-5 | . | . | TRBV4-1 | CASSELSVVQETQYF | TGCGCCAGCAGCGAGTTAAGCGTCGTCCAAGAGACCCAGTACTTC
TRBJ2-1 | TRBD2 | . | TRBV5-1 | CASRTSGSISYNEQFF | TGCGCCAGCAGGACTAGCGGGAGTATTTCCTACAATGAGCAGTTCTTC
TRBJ2-7 | . | . | TRBV18 | CASSPLHGADEQYF | TGTGCCAGCTCACCACTTCACGGGGCTGACGAGCAGTACTTC
TRBJ1-2 | . | . | TRBV6-5 | CASSYSTAATYYGYTF | TGTGCCAGCAGTTACTCGACAGCGGCTACGTACTATGGCTACACCTTC
TRBJ2-7 | . | . | TRBV20-1 | CSASFSQGGYEQYF | TGCAGTGCTAGTTTCTCACAGGGAGGGTACGAGCAGTACTTC
TRBJ1-3 | . | . | TRBV7-9 | CASSSGGGGNTIYF | TGTGCCAGCAGCTCGGGAGGAGGTGGAAACACCATATATTTT
TRBJ2-7 | TRBD2 | . | TRBV19 | CASSPTEGLAGYEQYF | TGTGCCAGTAGTCCAACCGAAGGACTAGCGGGCTACGAGCAGTACTTC
TRBJ1-2 | . | . | TRBV6-5 | CASRPIWGRVYGYTF | TGTGCCAGCAGGCCAATTTGGGGGCGCGTCTATGGCTACACCTTC
TRBJ1-1 | TRBD1 | . | TRBV19 | CASSTRGRGNTEAFF | TGTGCCAGTAGTACCAGGGGGCGCGGGAACACTGAAGCTTTCTTT
TRBJ1-2 | . | . | TRBV19 | CASTPQRRGHGYTF | TGTGCCAGTACCCCTCAGAGGAGGGGACATGGCTACACCTTC
TRBJ2-1 | TRBD2 | . | TRBV24-1 | CATAGGRDEQFF | TGTGCCACCGCTGGCGGGAGAGATGAGCAGTTCTTC
TRBJ2-1 | . | . | TRBV6-5 | CASTPAADYNEQFF | TGTGCCAGCACTCCGGCGGCAGACTACAATGAGCAGTTCTTC
TRBJ2-5 | . | . | TRBV5-1 | CATGQAGVQETQYF | TGCGCCACCGGGCAGGCAGGGGTTCAAGAGACCCAGTACTTC
TRBJ1-3 | . | . | TRBV11-2 | CASSYRDVVSGDTIYF | TGTGCCAGCAGCTACCGGGACGTCGTCTCGGGAGACACCATATATTTT
TRBJ2-7 | . | . | TRBV6-5 | CASSRPNRVPYEQYF | TGTGCCAGCAGTAGGCCGAACAGGGTACCCTACGAGCAGTACTTC
TRBJ2-7 | . | . | TRBV5-5 | CASSLEPYEQYF | TGTGCCAGCAGCTTGGAGCCCTACGAGCAGTACTTC
TRBJ2-7 | . | . | TRBV7-9 | CASSLGHGYEQYF | TGTGCCAGCAGCTTAGGGCACGGCTACGAGCAGTACTTC
TRBJ1-4 | TRBD1 | . | TRBV7-2 | CASSLGAGGREKLFF | TGTGCCAGCAGCTTAGGTGCAGGGGGCCGGGAAAAACTGTTTTTT
TRBJ1-5 | . | once | TRBV18 | CASSPGNGQPQHF | TGTGCCAGCTCACCGGGCAACGGGCAGCCCCAGCATTTT
TRBJ1-3 | . | . | TRBV5-5 | CASSLDPSFSGNTIYF | TGTGCCAGCAGCTTGGATCCATCTTTCTCTGGAAACACCATATATTTT
TRBJ1-2 | . | . | TRBV18 | CASSPRDYGYTF | TGTGCCAGCTCACCAAGGGACTATGGCTACACCTTC
TRBJ1-1 | . | . | TRBV25-1 | CASGGMNTEAFF | TGTGCCAGCGGTGGGATGAACACTGAAGCTTTCTTT
TRBJ1-5 | TRBD1 | . | TRBV27 | CASSLVQGAPMVKNQPQHF | TGTGCCAGCAGTTTAGTACAGGGGGCTCCCATGGTCAAAAATCAGCCCCAGCATTTT
TRBJ2-5 | . | . | TRBV7-8 | CASSRQETQYF | TGTGCCAGCAGCCGTCAAGAGACCCAGTACTTC
TRBJ1-2 | TRBD1 | . | TRBV19 | CASSEPGQSNYGYTF | TGTGCCAGTAGTGAACCGGGACAGTCTAACTATGGCTACACCTTC
TRBJ2-7 | . | . | TRBV5-1 | CASSRAGNEQYF | TGCGCCAGCAGCAGGGCGGGCAACGAGCAGTACTTC
TRBJ1-1 | TRBD1 | . | TRBV6-4 | CANSWDRGEAFF | TGTGCCAACTCCTGGGACAGGGGTGAAGCTTTCTTT
TRBJ1-1 | TRBD1 | . | TRBV10-1 | CASSDGTGDTEAFF | TGCGCCAGCAGTGATGGGACAGGGGACACTGAAGCTTTCTTT
TRBJ1-2 | . | . | TRBV11-2 | CASSGQGLLYGYTF | TGTGCCAGCAGCGGTCAAGGACTCTTGTATGGCTACACCTTC
TRBJ2-2 | . | once | TRBV18 | CASSPGTTNTGELFF | TGTGCCAGCTCACCAGGGACCACGAACACCGGGGAGCTGTTTTTT
TRBJ2-7 | TRBD1 | . | TRBV7-9 | CASSSLGTGASYEQYF | TGTGCCAGCAGCTCCCTAGGGACAGGGGCTTCCTACGAGCAGTACTTC
TRBJ1-6 | . | . | TRBV11-2 | CASSLTSYNSPLHF | TGTGCCAGCAGCTTAACCTCCTATAATTCACCCCTCCACTTT
TRBJ2-7 | TRBD1 | . | TRBV7-9 | CASSKAGTGTYEQYF | TGTGCCAGCAGCAAAGCTGGGACAGGGACCTACGAGCAGTACTTC